The clone carrying this TCR beta chain was picked up one time. The source of the sample is a study of blood T cell repertoires in COVID-19. The table came from immunoSEQ multiplex PCR; TCRdb's copy has only in-frame clones and leaves some out. The sample holds about 70,000 clones; around 80% are singletons and the top ten take 8.5% to 10%. The CDR3 spans 16 residues. Germline V gene sequence: CDR1 SGHTS, CDR2 YDEGEE. V lost 0 bases and J lost 5; bases outside the gene matches: 8. The TCR originated in an elderly woman with acute or convalescent COVID-19. This chain connects TRBV5-8 to TRBJ1-2, with 9 bases matching TRBD1. Material: peripheral blood. CDR3 DNA sequence: TGTGCCAGCAGCTTGGAGGCGCGGACAGGGGAGTATGGCTACACCTTC. Translated: CASSLEARTGEYGYTF.